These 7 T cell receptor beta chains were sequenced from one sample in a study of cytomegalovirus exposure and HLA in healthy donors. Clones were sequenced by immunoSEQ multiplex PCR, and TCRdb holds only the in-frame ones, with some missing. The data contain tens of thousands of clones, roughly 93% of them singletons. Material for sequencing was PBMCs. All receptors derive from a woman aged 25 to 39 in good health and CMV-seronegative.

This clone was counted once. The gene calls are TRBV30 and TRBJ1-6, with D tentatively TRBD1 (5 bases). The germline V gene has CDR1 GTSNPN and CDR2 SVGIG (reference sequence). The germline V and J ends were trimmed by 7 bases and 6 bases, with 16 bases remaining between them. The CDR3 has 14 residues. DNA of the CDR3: TGTGCCTTTAAATCCGGGACTTCTAATTCACCCCTCCACTTT. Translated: CAFKSGTSNSPLHF.

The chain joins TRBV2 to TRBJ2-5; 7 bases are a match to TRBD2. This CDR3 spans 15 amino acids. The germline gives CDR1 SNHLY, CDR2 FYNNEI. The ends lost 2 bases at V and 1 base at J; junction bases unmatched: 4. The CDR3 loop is CASSEQAGIQETQYF. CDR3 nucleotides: TGTGCCAGCAGTGAACAAGCGGGAATCCAAGAGACCCAGTACTTC.

The CDR3 DNA reads TGCGCCAGCAGCCAGAACTATGGTTGGGGAGCTAATGAGCAGTTCTTC. Translated: CASSQNYGWGANEQFF. The chain links TRBV4-3 to TRBJ2-1; D is possibly TRBD2 (5 bases). V lost 3 bases, J lost 7 bases, and 19 bases lay in between. The CDR3 contains 16 residues. CDR1 LGHNA and CDR2 YSLEER come from the germline V gene.

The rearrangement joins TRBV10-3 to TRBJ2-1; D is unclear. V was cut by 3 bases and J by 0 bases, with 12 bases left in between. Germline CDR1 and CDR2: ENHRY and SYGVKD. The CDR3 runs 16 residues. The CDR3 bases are TGTGCCATCAGTGAAGGATTCTCAGGCTCCTACAATGAGCAGTTCTTC. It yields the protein CAISEGFSGSYNEQFF.

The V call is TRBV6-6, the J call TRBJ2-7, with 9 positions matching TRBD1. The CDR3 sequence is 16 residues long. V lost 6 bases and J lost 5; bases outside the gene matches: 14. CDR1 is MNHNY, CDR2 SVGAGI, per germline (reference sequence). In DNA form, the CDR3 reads TGTGCCAGCAGGCAGACCCCCGGGACAGGGCCCAACGAGCAGTACTTC. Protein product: CASRQTPGTGPNEQYF.

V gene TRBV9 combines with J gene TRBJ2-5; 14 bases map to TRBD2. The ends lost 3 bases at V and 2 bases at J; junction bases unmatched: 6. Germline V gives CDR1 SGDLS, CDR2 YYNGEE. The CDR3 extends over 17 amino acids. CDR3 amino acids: CASSAGLAGGLQETQYF. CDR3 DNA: TGTGCCAGCAGCGCAGGACTAGCGGGAGGCCTTCAAGAGACCCAGTACTTC.

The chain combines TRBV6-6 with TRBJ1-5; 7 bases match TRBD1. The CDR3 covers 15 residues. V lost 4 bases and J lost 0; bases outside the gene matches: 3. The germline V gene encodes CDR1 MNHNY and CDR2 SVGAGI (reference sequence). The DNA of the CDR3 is TGTGCCAGCAGTTTGGGACAGTATAGCAATCAGCCCCAGCATTTT. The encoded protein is CASSLGQYSNQPQHF.